The 5 T cell receptor beta chains below all came from one sample that was sequenced in a study of T-cell memory formation after mild COVID-19. Each CDR3 protein gets one entry after TCRdb re-called the 5' RACE reads with MiXCR. The sample holds hundreds of thousands of distinct CDR3 sequences; 25% are singletons and the top ten take 12%. The specimen sequenced was PBMCs or a T cell subset sorted from them (not recorded which). These receptors came from an adult woman who had mild COVID-19 (a few samples of this study predate the infection). Cell type and time point are not known.

This clonotype was seen only a few times. V usage is TRBV5-1 and J usage is TRBJ2-7, with a possible D match to TRBD1 (5 bases). Germline V gene lookup returns CDR1 SGHRS and CDR2 YFSETQ. The CDR3 sequence is 16 residues long. V was cut by 0 bases and J by 3 bases, with 16 bases left in between. CDR3 sequence (DNA): TGCGCCAGCAGCTTGGTCACGTCAGCAGGGTACTACGAGCAGTACTTC. Its translation is CASSLVTSAGYYEQYF.

The chain uses TRBV7-6 and TRBJ2-3, with D hard to call. CDR1 and CDR2 from the germline V gene are SGHVS and FNYEAQ. The CDR3 is made up of 15 amino acids. The V gene lost 5 bases and the J gene lost 5 bases, with 17 bases spanning the gap. DNA of the CDR3: TGTGCCAGCAGCACTTCGCGACACGAGGAAGATACGCAGTATTTT. It specifies CASSTSRHEEDTQYF.

This chain uses TRBV25-1 with TRBJ1-2; D may be TRBD1 (6 bases). The germline CDR1 and CDR2 sequences are MGHDK and SYGVNS. The CDR3 is 16 amino acids. Trimming took 2 bases from V and 3 from J, leaving 16 bases between them. CDR3 coding DNA: TGTGCCAGCAGTGAAGTGGGGGCGGGGTCCCACTATGGCTACACCTTC. Protein sequence: CASSEVGAGSHYGYTF.

This sequence joins TRBV4-1 and TRBJ2-6; D perhaps matches TRBD2 (5 bases). Germline-derived CDR1 and CDR2 are MGHRA and YSYEKL. The V gene lost 1 base and the J gene lost 1 base, with 17 bases spanning the gap. There are 19 residues in the CDR3. CDR3: CASSQARAGPLSGANVLTF. CDR3 nucleotide sequence: TGCGCCAGCAGCCAAGCGAGGGCAGGACCGCTATCTGGGGCCAACGTCCTGACTTTC.

The chain links TRBV6-1 to TRBJ2-7; maybe TRBD1 (6 bases). CDR1 is MNHNS, CDR2 SASEGT, per germline. V was pared by 7 bases and J by 1 base, with 17 bases between. The CDR3 consists of 15 residues. The CDR3 DNA follows: TGTGCCAGCAAGAAGGAGGCAGGGGTGTCCTACGAGCAGTACTTC. Translation: CASKKEAGVSYEQYF.